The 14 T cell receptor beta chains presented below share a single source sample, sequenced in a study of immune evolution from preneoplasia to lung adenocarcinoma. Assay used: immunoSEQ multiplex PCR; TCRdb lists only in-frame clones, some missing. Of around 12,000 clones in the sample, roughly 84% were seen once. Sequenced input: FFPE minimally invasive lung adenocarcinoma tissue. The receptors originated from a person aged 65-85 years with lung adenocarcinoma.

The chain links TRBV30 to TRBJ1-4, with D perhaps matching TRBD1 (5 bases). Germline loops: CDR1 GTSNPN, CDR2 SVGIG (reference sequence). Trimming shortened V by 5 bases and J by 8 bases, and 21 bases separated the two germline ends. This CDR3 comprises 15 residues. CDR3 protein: CAWQHSGFVDEKLFF. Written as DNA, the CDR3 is TGTGCCTGGCAACATTCAGGGTTTGTAGACGAAAAACTGTTTTTT.

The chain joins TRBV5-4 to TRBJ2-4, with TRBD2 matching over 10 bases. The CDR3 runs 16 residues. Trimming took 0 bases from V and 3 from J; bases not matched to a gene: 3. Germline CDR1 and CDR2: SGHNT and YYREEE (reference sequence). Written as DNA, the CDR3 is TGTGCCAGCAGCTTGGCCAGCGGGGGGGACAAAAACATTCAGTACTTC. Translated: CASSLASGGDKNIQYF.

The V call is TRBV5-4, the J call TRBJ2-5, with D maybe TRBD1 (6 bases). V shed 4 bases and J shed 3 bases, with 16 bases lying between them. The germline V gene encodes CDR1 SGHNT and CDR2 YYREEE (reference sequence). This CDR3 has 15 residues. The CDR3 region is CASSRTSRTEETQYF. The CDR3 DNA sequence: TGTGCCAGCAGCCGGACAAGTAGGACAGAAGAGACCCAGTACTTC.

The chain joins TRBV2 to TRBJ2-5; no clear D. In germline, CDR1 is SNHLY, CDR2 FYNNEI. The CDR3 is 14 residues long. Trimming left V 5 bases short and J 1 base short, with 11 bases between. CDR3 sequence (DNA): TGTGCCAGCAGTATAACGCCCCGCCAAGAGACCCAGTACTTC. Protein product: CASSITPRQETQYF.

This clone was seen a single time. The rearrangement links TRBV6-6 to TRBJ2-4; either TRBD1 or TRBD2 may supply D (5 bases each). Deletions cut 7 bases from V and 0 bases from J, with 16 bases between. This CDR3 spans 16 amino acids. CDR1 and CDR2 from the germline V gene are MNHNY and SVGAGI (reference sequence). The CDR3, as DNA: TGTGCCAGCACCCACGGGGCAGGACTAGCCAAAAACATTCAGTACTTC. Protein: CASTHGAGLAKNIQYF.

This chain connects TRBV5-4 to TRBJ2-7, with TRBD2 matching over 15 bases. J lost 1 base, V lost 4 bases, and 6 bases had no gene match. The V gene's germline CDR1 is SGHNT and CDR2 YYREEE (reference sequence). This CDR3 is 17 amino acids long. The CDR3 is CASSQGLAGGRSYEQYF. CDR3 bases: TGTGCCAGCAGCCAGGGACTAGCGGGGGGAAGATCCTACGAGCAGTACTTC.

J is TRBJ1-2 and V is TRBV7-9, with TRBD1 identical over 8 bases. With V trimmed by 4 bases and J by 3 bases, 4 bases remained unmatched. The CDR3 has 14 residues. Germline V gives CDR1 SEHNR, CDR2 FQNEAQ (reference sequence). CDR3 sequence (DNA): TGTGCCAGCAGCTGGACAGGGACGGACTATGGCTACACCTTC. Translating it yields CASSWTGTDYGYTF.

The CDR3 sequence: CASSMRTSGYYEQYF. CDR3 in DNA: TGTGCCAGCAGCATGCGGACTAGCGGGTACTACGAGCAGTACTTC. The rearrangement joins TRBV7-2 to TRBJ2-7; TRBD2 agrees at 11 bases. V lost 5 bases, J lost 3 bases, and 6 bases stayed unmatched. The CDR3 has 15 residues. The germline CDR1 and CDR2 sequences are SGHTA and FQGNSA. Together with reference TRBV7-2 and TRBJ2-7, the CDR3 gives the full variable domain: GAGVSQSPSNKVTEKGKDVELRCDPISGHTALYWYRQSLGQGLEFLIYFQGNSAPDKSGLPSDRFSAERTGGSVSTLTIQRTQQEDSAVYLCASSMRTSGYYEQYFGPGTRLTVT.

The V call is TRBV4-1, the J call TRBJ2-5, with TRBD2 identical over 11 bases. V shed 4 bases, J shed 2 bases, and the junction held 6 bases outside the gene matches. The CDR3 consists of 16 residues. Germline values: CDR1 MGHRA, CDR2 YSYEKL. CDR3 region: CASSRSGTSGQETQYF. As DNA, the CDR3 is TGCGCCAGCAGCCGTTCCGGGACTAGCGGACAAGAGACCCAGTACTTC.

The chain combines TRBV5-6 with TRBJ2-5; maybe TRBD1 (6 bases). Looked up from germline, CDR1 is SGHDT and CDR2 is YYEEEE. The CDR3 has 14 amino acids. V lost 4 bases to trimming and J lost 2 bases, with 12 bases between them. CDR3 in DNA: TGTGCCAGCAGCATCGATGGACAGCAAGAGACCCAGTACTTC. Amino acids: CASSIDGQQETQYF.

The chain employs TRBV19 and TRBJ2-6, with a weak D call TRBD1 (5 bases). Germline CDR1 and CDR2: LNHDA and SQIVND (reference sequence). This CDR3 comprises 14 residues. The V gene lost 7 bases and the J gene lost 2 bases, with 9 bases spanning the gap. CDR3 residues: CASIGRAGANVLTF. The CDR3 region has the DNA TGTGCCAGTATCGGCAGGGCTGGGGCCAACGTCCTGACTTTC.

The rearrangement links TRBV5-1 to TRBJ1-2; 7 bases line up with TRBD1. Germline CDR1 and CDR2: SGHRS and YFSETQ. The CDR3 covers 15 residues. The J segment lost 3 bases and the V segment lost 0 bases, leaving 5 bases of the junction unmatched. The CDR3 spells CASSLDETGYYGYTF. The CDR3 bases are TGCGCCAGCAGCTTGGATGAGACAGGGTACTATGGCTACACCTTC.

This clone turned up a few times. The CDR3 region is CASSTIKQGGEKLFF. CDR3 DNA: TGTGCCAGCAGCACGATAAAACAGGGGGGAGAAAAACTGTTTTTT. The rearrangement uses TRBV7-6 and TRBJ1-4; 8 nucleotides line up with TRBD1. The CDR3 loop spans 15 amino acids. Germline V lookup: CDR1 SGHVS, CDR2 FNYEAQ. V lost 5 bases to trimming and J lost 8 bases; unmatched junction nucleotides: 10.

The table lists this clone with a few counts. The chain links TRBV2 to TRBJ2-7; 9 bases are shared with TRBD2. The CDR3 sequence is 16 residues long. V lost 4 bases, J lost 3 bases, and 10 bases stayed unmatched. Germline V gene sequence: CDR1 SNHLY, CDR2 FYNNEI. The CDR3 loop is CASSGRLAAPLYEQYF. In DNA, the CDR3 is TGTGCCAGCAGTGGTCGACTAGCGGCTCCCCTCTACGAGCAGTACTTC. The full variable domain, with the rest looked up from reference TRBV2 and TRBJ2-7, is EPEVTQTPSHQVTQMGQEVILRCVPISNHLYFYWYRQILGQKVEFLVSFYNNEISEKSEIFDDQFSVERPDGSNFTLKIRSTKLEDSAMYFCASSGRLAAPLYEQYFGPGTRLTVT.